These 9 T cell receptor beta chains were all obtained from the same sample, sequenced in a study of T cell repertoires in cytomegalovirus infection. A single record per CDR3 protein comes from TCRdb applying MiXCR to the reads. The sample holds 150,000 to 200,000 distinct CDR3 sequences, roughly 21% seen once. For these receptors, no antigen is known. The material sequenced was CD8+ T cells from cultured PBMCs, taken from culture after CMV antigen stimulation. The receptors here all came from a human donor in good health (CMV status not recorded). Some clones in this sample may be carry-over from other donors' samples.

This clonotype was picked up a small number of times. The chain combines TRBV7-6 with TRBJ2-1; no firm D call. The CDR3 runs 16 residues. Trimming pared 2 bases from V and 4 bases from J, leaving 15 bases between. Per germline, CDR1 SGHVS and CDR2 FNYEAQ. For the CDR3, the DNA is TGTGCCAGCAGCTTACGTCCACCACCCGGGTACAATGAGCAGTTCTTC. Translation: CASSLRPPPGYNEQFF.

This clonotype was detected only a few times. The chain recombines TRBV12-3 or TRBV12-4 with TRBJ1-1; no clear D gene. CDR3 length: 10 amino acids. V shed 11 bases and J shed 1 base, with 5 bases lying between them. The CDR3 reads CAGENTEAFF. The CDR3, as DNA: TGTGCCGGTGAGAACACTGAAGCTTTCTTT.

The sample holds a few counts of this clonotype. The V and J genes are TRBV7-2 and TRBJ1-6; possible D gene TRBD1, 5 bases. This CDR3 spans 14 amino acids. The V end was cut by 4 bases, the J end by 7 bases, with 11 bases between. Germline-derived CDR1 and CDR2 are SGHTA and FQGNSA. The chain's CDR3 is CASSSWDGNSPLHF. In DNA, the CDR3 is TGTGCCAGCAGCTCCTGGGACGGGAATTCACCCCTCCACTTT.

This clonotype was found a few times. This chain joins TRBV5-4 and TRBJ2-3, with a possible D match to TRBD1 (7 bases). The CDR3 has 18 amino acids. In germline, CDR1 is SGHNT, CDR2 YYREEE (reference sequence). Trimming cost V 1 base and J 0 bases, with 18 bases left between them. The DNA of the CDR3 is TGTGCCAGCAGCTTGAGGAGGGGGCGCAGGGACAGCACAGATACGCAGTATTTT. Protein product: CASSLRRGRRDSTDTQYF.

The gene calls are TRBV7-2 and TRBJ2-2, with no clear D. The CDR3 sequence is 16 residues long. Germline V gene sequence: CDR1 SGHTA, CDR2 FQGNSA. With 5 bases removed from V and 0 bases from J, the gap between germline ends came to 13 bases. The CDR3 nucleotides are TGTGCCAGCAGCCAAACAGCGTACGCGAACACCGGGGAGCTGTTTTTT. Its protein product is CASSQTAYANTGELFF.

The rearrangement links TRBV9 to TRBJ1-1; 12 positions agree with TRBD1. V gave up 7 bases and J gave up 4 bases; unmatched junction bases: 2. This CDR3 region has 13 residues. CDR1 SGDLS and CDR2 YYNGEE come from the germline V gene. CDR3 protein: CASQGQGATEAFF. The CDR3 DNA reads TGTGCCAGCCAGGGACAGGGGGCCACTGAAGCTTTCTTT.

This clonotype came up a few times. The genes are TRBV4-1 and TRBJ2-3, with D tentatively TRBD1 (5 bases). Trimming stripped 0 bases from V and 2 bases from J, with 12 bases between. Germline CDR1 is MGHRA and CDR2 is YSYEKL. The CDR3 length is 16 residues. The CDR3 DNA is TGCGCCAGCAGCCAAGACTTGGACACCAACACAGATACGCAGTATTTT. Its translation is CASSQDLDTNTDTQYF.

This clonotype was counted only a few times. The CDR3 DNA sequence: TGCGCCAGCAGCCAAGGACAGGCCGTATGGGAAAAACTGTTTTTT. Translation: CASSQGQAVWEKLFF. The V and J genes are TRBV4-3 and TRBJ1-4; perhaps TRBD1 as D (6 bases). This CDR3 region has 15 residues. Germline V gives CDR1 LGHNA, CDR2 YSLEER. The germline V and J ends were trimmed by 1 base and 8 bases, with 14 bases remaining between them.

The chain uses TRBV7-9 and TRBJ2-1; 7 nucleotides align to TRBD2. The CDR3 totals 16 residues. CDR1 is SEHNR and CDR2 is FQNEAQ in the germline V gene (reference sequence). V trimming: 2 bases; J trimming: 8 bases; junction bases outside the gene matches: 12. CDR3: CASSLISSVAGDEQFF. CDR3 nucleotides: TGTGCCAGCAGCTTAATTTCCTCGGTAGCGGGTGATGAGCAGTTCTTC.